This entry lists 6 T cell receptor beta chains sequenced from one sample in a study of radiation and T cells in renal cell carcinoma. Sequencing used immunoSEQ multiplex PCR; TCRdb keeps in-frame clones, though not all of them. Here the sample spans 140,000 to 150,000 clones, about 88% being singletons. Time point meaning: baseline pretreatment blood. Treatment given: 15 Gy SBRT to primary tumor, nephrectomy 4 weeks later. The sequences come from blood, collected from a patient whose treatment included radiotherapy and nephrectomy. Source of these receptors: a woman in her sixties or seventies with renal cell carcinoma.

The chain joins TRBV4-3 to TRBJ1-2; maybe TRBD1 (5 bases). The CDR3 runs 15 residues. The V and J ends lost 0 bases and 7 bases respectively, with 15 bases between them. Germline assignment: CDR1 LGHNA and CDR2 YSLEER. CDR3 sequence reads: CASSQEGGTLRGYTF. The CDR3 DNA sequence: TGCGCCAGCAGCCAAGAGGGTGGGACCCTACGTGGCTACACCTTC.

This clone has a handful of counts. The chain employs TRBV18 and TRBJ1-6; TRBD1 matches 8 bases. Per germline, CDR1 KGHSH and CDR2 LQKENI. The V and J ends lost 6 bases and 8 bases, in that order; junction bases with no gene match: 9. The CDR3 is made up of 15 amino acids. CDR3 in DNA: TGTGCCAGCTCTCCTAGGACAGGGACGGATTCACCCCTCCACTTT. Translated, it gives CASSPRTGTDSPLHF.

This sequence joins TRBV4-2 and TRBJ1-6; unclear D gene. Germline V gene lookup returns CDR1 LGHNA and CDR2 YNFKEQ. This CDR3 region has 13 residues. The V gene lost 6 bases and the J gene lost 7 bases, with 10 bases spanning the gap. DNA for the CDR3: TGTGCCAGCAGGGGTTTGGGGAATTCACCCCTCCACTTT. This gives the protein CASRGLGNSPLHF.

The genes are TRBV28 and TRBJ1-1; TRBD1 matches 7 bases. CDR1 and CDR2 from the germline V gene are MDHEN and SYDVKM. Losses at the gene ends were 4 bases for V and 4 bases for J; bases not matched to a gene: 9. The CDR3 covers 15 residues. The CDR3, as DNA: TGTGCCAGCAGTTCCCCTCAGGGGGAAGGCACTGAAGCTTTCTTT. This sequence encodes CASSSPQGEGTEAFF.

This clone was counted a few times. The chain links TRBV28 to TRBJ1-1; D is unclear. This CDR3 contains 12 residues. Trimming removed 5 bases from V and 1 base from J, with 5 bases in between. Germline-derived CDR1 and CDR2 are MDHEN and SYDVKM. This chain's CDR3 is CASSQGNTEAFF. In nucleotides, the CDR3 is TGTGCCAGCAGTCAAGGGAACACTGAAGCTTTCTTT.

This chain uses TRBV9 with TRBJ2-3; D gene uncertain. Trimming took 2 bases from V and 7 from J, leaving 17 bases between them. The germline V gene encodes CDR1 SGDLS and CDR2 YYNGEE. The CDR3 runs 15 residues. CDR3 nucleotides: TGTGCCAGCAGCGTCAAAGAGACCCAAGCCAATACGCAGTATTTT. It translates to CASSVKETQANTQYF.